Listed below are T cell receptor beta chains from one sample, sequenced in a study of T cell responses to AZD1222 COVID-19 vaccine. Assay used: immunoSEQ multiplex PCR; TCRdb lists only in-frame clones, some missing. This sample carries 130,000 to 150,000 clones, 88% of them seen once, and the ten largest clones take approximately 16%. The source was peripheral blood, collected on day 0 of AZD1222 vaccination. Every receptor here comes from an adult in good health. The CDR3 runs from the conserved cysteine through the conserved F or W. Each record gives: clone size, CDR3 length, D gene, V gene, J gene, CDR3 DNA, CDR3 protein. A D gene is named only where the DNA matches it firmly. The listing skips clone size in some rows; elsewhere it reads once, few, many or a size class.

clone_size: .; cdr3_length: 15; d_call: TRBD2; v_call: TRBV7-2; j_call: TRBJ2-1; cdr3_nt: TGTGCCAGCAGCTTAGCAGCGGGGGGGAGCAATGAGCAGTTCTTC; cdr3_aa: CASSLAAGGSNEQFF
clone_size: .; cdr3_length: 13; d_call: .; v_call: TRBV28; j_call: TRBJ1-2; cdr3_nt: TGTGCCAGCAGTCCGTTGAGGGGATATGGCTACACCTTC; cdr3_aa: CASSPLRGYGYTF
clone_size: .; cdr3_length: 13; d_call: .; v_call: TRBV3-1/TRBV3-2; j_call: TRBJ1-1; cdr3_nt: TGTGCCAGCAGCCCCCAGGGGCGCGCTGAAGCTTTCTTT; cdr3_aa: CASSPQGRAEAFF
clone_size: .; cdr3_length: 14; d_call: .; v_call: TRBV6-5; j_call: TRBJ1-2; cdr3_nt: TGTGCCAGCAAGGAGGCAGGGAGAAACTATGGCTACACCTTC; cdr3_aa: CASKEAGRNYGYTF
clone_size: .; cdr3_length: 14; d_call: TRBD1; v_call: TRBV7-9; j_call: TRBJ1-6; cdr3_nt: TGTGCCAGCAGCCCGGACAGGGAGAACTCACCCCTCCACTTT; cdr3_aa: CASSPDRENSPLHF
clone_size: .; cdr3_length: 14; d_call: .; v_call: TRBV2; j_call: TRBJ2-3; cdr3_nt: TGTGCCAGCGATCGGACAACTAACACAGATACGCAGTATTTT; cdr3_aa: CASDRTTNTDTQYF
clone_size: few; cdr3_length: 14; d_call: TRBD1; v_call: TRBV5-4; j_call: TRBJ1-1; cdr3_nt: TGTGCCAGCAGCGGGACAGGGTTGAACACTGAAGCTTTCTTT; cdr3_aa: CASSGTGLNTEAFF
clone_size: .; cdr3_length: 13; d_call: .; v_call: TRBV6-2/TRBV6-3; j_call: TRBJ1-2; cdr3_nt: TGTGCCAGCAGTTACAAGGGGGACTATGGCTACACCTTC; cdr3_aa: CASSYKGDYGYTF
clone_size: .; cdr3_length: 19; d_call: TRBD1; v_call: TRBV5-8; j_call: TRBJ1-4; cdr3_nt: TGTGCCAGCTCTGCGGGACAGGGATACTTATCGCAAACTAATGAAAAACTGTTTTTT; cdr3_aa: CASSAGQGYLSQTNEKLFF
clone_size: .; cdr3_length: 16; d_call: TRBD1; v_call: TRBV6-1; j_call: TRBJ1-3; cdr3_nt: TGTGCCAGCAGTGCACGACAGGGCTCCTCTGGAAACACCATATATTTT; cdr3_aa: CASSARQGSSGNTIYF
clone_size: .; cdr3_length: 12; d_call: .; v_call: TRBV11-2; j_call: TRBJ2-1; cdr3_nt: TGTGCCAGCAGCTGGGTCTACAATGAGCAGTTCTTC; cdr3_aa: CASSWVYNEQFF
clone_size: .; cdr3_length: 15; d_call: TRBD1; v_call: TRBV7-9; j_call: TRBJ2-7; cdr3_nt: TGTGCCAGCAGCTCTTCGGGACAGTGGGCCTACGAGCAGTACTTC; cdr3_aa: CASSSSGQWAYEQYF
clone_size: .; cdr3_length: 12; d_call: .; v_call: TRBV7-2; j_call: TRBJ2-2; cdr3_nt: TGTGCCAGCAGCTTAAACACCGGGGAGCTGTTTTTT; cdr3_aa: CASSLNTGELFF
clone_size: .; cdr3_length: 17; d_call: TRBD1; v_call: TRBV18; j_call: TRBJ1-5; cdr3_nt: TGTGCCAGCTCACCGTGGGACAGCCTTTATAGCAATCAGCCCCAGCATTTT; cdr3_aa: CASSPWDSLYSNQPQHF
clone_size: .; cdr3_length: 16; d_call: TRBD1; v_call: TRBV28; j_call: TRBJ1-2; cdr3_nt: TGTGCCAGCAGTACGACAGGGGGCGCGTCATTGTATGGCTACACCTTC; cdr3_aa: CASSTTGGASLYGYTF
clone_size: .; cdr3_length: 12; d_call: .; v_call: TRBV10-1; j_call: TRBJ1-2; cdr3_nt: TGCGCCAGCAGGGGAGCTAACTATGGCTACACCTTC; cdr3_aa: CASRGANYGYTF
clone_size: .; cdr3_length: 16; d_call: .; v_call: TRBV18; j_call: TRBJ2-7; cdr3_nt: TGTGCCAGCTCACTAGCTGGGGGGCTCTCACCCTACGAGCAGTACTTC; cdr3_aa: CASSLAGGLSPYEQYF
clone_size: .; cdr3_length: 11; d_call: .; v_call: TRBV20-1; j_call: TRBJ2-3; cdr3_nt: TGCAGTGCCTCAAGGTGGGATACGCAGTATTTT; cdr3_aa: CSASRWDTQYF
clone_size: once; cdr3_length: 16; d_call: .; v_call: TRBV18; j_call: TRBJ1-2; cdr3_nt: TGTGCCAGCTCATCCTCCTTGGGCCCCCGTGACTATGGCTACACCTTC; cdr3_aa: CASSSSLGPRDYGYTF
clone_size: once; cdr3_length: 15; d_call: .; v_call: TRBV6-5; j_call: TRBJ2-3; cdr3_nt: TGTGCCAGCAGGGGGACCACCATTATTGCAGATACGCAGTATTTT; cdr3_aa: CASRGTTIIADTQYF
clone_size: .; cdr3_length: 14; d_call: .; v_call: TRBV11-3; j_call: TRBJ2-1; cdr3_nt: TGTGCCAGCAGCTGGGACGGCCCGAGGAATGAGCAGTTCTTC; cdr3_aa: CASSWDGPRNEQFF
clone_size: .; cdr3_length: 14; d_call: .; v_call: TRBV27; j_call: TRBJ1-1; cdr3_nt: TGTGCCAGCAGCCGGATGGAGGGTAACACTGAAGCTTTCTTT; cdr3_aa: CASSRMEGNTEAFF
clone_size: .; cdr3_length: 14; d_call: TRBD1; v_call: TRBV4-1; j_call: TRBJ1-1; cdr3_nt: TGCGCCAGCAGCCAGGACAGGGGTGGCACTGAAGCTTTCTTT; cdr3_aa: CASSQDRGGTEAFF
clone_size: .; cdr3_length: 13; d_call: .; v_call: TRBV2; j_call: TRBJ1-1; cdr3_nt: TGTGCCAGCAGTGGACAGGTCGGCACTGAAGCTTTCTTT; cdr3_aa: CASSGQVGTEAFF
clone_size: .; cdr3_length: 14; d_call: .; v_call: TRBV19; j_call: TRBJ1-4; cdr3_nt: TGTGCCAGTAGTATGCAGTCAACTAATGAAAAACTGTTTTTT; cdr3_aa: CASSMQSTNEKLFF
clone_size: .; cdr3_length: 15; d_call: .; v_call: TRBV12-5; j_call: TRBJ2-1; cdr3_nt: TGTGCTAGTGGTTTGAACAGGGGGGGCTACAATGAGCAGTTCTTC; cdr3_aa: CASGLNRGGYNEQFF
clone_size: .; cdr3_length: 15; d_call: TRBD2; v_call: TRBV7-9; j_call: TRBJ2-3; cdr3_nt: TGTGCCAGCAGCTTAGAAGGGACTAGCGGTAATACGCAGTATTTT; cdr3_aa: CASSLEGTSGNTQYF
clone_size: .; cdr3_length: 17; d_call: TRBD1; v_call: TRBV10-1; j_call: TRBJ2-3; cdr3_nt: TGCGCCAGCAGTGAGTTCGGGACCAGGGGGACGGGAAATACGCAGTATTTT; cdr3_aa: CASSEFGTRGTGNTQYF
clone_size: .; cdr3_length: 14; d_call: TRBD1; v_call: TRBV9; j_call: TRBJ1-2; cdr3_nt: TGTGCCAGCAGCCCAAGGACAGGGGGCAGAGGCTACACCTTC; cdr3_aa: CASSPRTGGRGYTF
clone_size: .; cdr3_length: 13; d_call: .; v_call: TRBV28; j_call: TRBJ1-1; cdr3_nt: TGTGCCAGCAGGCTAACGGGCGGGATGAAAGCTTTCTTT; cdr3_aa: CASRLTGGMKAFF
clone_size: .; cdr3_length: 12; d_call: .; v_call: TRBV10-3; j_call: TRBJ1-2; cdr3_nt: TGTGCCATCAGACCGGGGGCGGGCGGCTACACCTTC; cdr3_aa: CAIRPGAGGYTF
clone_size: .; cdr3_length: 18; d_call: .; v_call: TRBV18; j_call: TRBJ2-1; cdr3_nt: TGTGCCAGCTCAGCTGGACCCCTTGGGACACCACCCTACAATGAGCAGTTCTTC; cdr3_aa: CASSAGPLGTPPYNEQFF
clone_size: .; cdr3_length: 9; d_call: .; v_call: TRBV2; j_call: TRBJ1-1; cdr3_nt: TGTGCCAGCACCCCTGAAGCTTTCTTT; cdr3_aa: CASTPEAFF
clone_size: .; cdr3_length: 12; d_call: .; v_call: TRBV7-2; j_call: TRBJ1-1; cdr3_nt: TGTGCCAGCAGCCTTACAGGATATGAAGCTTTCTTT; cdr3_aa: CASSLTGYEAFF
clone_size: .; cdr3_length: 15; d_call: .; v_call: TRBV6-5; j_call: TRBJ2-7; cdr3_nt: TGTGCCAGCAGTTACTCGACATCTTGGGGTTACGAGCAGTACTTC; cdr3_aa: CASSYSTSWGYEQYF
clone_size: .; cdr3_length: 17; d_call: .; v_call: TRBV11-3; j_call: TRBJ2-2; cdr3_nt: TGTGCCAGCAGCTTAGATCGGCCGGGGCCGAGCACCGGGGAGCTGTTTTTT; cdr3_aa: CASSLDRPGPSTGELFF
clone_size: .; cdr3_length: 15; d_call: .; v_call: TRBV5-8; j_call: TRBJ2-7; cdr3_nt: TGTGCCAGCAGCTTGTGGGGGCAGCTCCCTTACGGGCAGTACTTC; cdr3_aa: CASSLWGQLPYGQYF
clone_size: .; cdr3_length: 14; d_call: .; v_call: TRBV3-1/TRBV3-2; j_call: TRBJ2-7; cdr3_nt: TGTGCCAGCAGCCCTACGGGGAGCTCCTACGAGCAGTACTTC; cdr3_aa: CASSPTGSSYEQYF
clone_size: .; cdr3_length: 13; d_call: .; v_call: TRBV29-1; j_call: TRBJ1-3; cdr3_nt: TGCAGCGTTGAAGGAGGGGCGGGAAACACCATATATTTT; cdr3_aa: CSVEGGAGNTIYF
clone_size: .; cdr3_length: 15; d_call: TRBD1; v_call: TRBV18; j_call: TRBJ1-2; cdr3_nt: TGTGCCAGCTCACCGCCGTCCGGGACAGAATGGAGCTACACCTTC; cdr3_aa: CASSPPSGTEWSYTF
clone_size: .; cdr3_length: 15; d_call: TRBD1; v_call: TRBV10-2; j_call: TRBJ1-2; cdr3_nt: TGCGCCAGCAGTGACCCGGGACAGGGGAAGAATGGCTACACCTTC; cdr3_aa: CASSDPGQGKNGYTF
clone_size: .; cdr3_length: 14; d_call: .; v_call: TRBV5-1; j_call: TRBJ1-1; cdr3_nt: TGCGCCAGCAGCCTTGTAGGGGGGAACACTGAAGCTTTCTTT; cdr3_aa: CASSLVGGNTEAFF
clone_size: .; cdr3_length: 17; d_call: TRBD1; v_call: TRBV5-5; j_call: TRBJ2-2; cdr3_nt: TGTGCCAGCAGTTTTACAGAGGGGGCAACTGACACCGGGGAGCTGTTTTTT; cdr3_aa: CASSFTEGATDTGELFF
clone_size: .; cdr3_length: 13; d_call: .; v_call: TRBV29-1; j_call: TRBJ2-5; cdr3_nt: TGCAGCGTTGAAAGGGGCTCACAAGAGACCCAGTACTTC; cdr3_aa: CSVERGSQETQYF